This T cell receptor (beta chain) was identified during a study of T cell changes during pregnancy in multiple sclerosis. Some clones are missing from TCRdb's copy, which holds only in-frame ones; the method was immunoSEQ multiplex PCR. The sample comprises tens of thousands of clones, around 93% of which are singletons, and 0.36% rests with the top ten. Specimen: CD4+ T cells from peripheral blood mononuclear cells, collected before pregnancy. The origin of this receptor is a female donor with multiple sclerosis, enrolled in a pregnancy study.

The CDR3 bases are TGTGCCAGCAGCTTAGCTGTGGCGGGCGCGCAGTTCTTC. It encodes CASSLAVAGAQFF. The chain carries TRBV7-2 and TRBJ2-1, with D perhaps TRBD2 (5 bases). The CDR3 totals 13 residues. Trimming pared 0 bases from V and 12 bases from J, leaving 12 bases between. The V gene's germline CDR1 is SGHTA and CDR2 FQGNSA.